This entry is about one T cell receptor beta chain. This clonotype was seen a few times. Its antigen is currently not known. Base qualities are not at hand, and no much larger clone is one base apart. Stable hyperthyroidism was defined as no progression to ophthalmopathy within 18 months of follow-up. Hyperthyroidism patients were newly diagnosed, with disease duration under 2 months, and aged 18 to 65 years. Patients were excluded if they had other autoimmune diseases, uncontrolled infections, pregnancy or lactation. Diagnosis relied on clinical symptoms, serum thyroxine, TRAb, thyroid ultrasound and orbital computed tomography. Ficoll-Paque density gradient centrifugation was used to isolate PBMCs from approximately 10 ml of fresh peripheral blood. Total RNA was extracted with Trizol reagent and quality-checked on an Agilent 2100 Bioanalyzer. For repertoire sequencing, TCR beta CDR3 regions were amplified from RNA transcripts. HTBI primers and the Qiagen OneStep RT-PCR kit were used in a first-round RT-PCR, which was followed by a second-round multiplex PCR, size selection and purification. The libraries underwent paired-end sequencing with 100 bp reads on an Illumina HiSeq2000. As for the original processing: Reads were processed with SOAPnuke, discarding reads with adapters, uncalled bases, mean Phred below 15, or no exact constant-primer or identifier match. COPE v1.2.5 was used to merge high-quality paired reads. Each unique nucleotide sequence was defined as a clonotype, and clonotypes were aligned to IMGT TRB V, D and J references with MiTCR v1.1. Analysis was restricted to V-J combinations with a frequency above 0.0001, which covered 99.2% of repertoires. A TCR clonal expansion and chaos score per V-J combination was defined as the ratio of F50 clonal expansion to chaos observed in the TCRdist matrix. Features were reduced by Welch's t-statistics and random forest to around 14 V-J combinations, which fed a naive Bayes classifier. Thyroid-blood repertoire similarity was quantified with the Morisita-Horn index. TCRdb reran the public reads through fastp at Q25 and MiXCR, keeping productive beta chains. Each CDR3 protein gets just one entry, which takes the most common genes and DNA from the rows behind it. The V and J calls shown here were made by TCRdb, not taken from the authors' results. For this sample the table gives roughly 400,000 distinct CDR3 sequences, of which 15% to 17% were detected only once. The ten largest clones represent about 7% of the sample.

The record originates from a study of Graves' ophthalmopathy and Graves' hyperthyroidism listed by TCRdb under 2018. Regarding the research as a whole: Peripheral blood was collected at initial diagnosis, before any treatment. To tell Graves' ophthalmopathy apart from Graves' hyperthyroidism, and to predict which patients would progress to ophthalmopathy, the study relied on TCR beta repertoire signatures. In total, approximately 140 blood samples were TCR-sequenced: approximately 42 ophthalmopathy, some 72 hyperthyroidism and 17 hyperthyroidism-to-ophthalmopathy patients. To explore V-J signatures that separate ophthalmopathy from hyperthyroidism, a discovery set of 95 to 100 patients was enrolled, consisting of 43 with ophthalmopathy and about 60 with stable hyperthyroidism. An independent validation cohort comprised roughly 20 hyperthyroidism patients and around 16 patients who later progressed from hyperthyroidism to ophthalmopathy. In over 5 hyperthyroidism patients, the T-cell repertoire of thyroid tissue was compared with the T-cell repertoire of blood. After sampling, hyperthyroidism patients received methimazole starting at 30 mg daily, and ophthalmopathy patients received high-dose intravenous methylprednisolone. For training and testing, the roughly 100 patients in the discovery cohort were randomly divided in a 7:3 ratio. Results and caveats for the whole study, not just this receptor: Sample size was not statistically predetermined, and group allocation was not concealed from the investigators. In cross-validation, the 13-signature model distinguished ophthalmopathy from stable hyperthyroidism with 85% to 90% sensitivity and about 84% specificity, and in the test set the corresponding values were about 80% and 75%. Most expanded thyroid clonotypes with a frequency above 0.001 also appeared in blood, which suggests that blood repertoires may reflect the immune response in the thyroid. In validation, the model predicted ophthalmopathy progression with 70.59% sensitivity and 72.22% specificity; more than ten predicted patients were CT-confirmed with GO in a median of approximately 6.5 months.

CDR1 MGHRA and CDR2 YSYEKL were looked up in the germline V gene. The CDR3 holds 15 amino acids from the cysteine to the phenylalanine. The DNA shown is the 45-base CDR3, in frame from base 1. V has 1 base trimmed and J has 6 bases trimmed; junction bases matching no gene number 4. The sequenced sample was peripheral blood. The TCR comes from a young woman with stable Graves' hyperthyroidism. Donor details come from another sample of the same person, matched by shared clones. This receptor chain uses TRBV4-1 and TRBJ1-5, and 9 junction bases match TRBD1. The CDR3 is CASSQAGTGPQPQHF. The bases read TGCGCCAGCAGCCAAGCTGGGACAGGGCCTCAGCCCCAGCATTTT.